The 5 T cell receptor beta chains below come from one sample, sequenced in a study of T cell changes during pregnancy in multiple sclerosis. Measured with immunoSEQ multiplex PCR; TCRdb has only the in-frame clones, and not every one. The table shows 40,000 or so clones, with roughly 91% occurring only once. The sample consisted of CD8+ T cells from peripheral blood mononuclear cells, taken in the first trimester of pregnancy. The receptors come from a female donor with multiple sclerosis, enrolled in a pregnancy study.

This chain uses TRBV7-6 with TRBJ2-2; D is perhaps TRBD1 (5 bases). Germline V gene data show CDR1 as SGHVS and CDR2 as FNYEAQ. The CDR3 is made up of 16 amino acids. Trimming left V 1 base short and J 2 bases short, with 11 bases between. The DNA for the CDR3 is TGTGCCAGCAGCTTAGACAGGAAAGCAAACACCGGGGAGCTGTTTTTT. It encodes CASSLDRKANTGELFF.

The V call is TRBV4-1, the J call TRBJ1-1; 10 nucleotides line up with TRBD1. V dropped 1 base and J dropped 2; count of bases not matched to a gene: 7. Germline CDR1 reads MGHRA; CDR2 reads YSYEKL. The CDR3 runs 17 residues. The chain's CDR3 is CASSQAIRDRGNTEAFF. CDR3 coding DNA: TGCGCCAGCAGCCAAGCTATCCGGGACAGGGGTAACACTGAAGCTTTCTTT.

This rearrangement joins TRBV7-9 to TRBJ2-7; D is perhaps TRBD1 (5 bases). The germline gives CDR1 SEHNR, CDR2 FQNEAQ (reference sequence). Between the trimmed V and J ends, which lost 5 bases and 3 bases, there was a span of 5 bases. This CDR3 spans 11 amino acids. The CDR3 spells CASSDSYEQYF. The CDR3 DNA reads as TGTGCCAGCAGCGACAGCTACGAGCAGTACTTC.

J is TRBJ2-5 and V is TRBV7-9; 8 bases match TRBD2. The germline V gene encodes CDR1 SEHNR and CDR2 FQNEAQ (reference sequence). This CDR3 is built from 17 residues. The junction had 13 bases not matched to a gene; V was cut back by 4 bases and J by 3 bases. CDR3 coding DNA: TGTGCCAGCAGCTCCCGGCGGGCGGGGGGCAAAAAAGAGACCCAGTACTTC. Translation: CASSSRRAGGKKETQYF.

This chain's CDR3 is CASGLVSPPDNEQFF. CDR3 bases: TGTGCTAGTGGTTTGGTCTCCCCTCCCGACAATGAGCAGTTCTTC. The rearrangement joins TRBV12-5 to TRBJ2-1; no clear D. Germline loops: CDR1 LGHNT, CDR2 FRNRAP. V was pared by 0 bases and J by 5 bases, with 11 bases between. This CDR3 contains 15 residues.